This T cell receptor beta chain was found in a study of identifying expanded T cells in peripheral blood. On this clone: Its specificity is not known.

Collection occurred without any documented infections or immune events in donors. The study's findings and limits: Across healthy donors, higher total template counts meant significantly greater approximately 2-week count variance. Technical replicates showed around 1.1 changed clones; around two weeks about 16.4; four weeks 19.

Sequencing used immunoSEQ multiplex PCR; TCRdb keeps in-frame clones, though not all of them. The sample shows tens of thousands of clones, about 83% of them seen only once. The CDR3 totals 17 residues. Germline loops: CDR1 KGHSH, CDR2 LQKENI. V lost 3 bases, J lost 1 base, and 18 bases lay in between. This rearrangement joins TRBV18 to TRBJ1-1; weak D call: TRBD1 (6 bases). The receptor's source is a person aged 18-70 years in good health. Sequences were obtained from blood. The CDR3, as DNA: TGTGCCAGCTCACCTGCCCAGGGGTCACCGCAGAACACTGAAGCTTTCTTT. Translating it yields CASSPAQGSPQNTEAFF.